This record concerns one T cell receptor beta chain sequence. TCRdb analysed the RT-PCR reads with MiXCR anew, one entry per CDR3 protein. The sample gives about 110,000 distinct CDR3 sequences, 35% of which show up once; around 30% is in the top ten. The data are from a study of patients and donors after allogeneic stem cell transplantation. There are 16 residues in the CDR3. CDR1 is MDHEN and CDR2 is SYDVKM in the germline V gene. V was clipped by 3 bases and J by 2 bases, with 16 bases between them. Source material: blood, either unsorted or a sorted T cell fraction (not recorded which). The chain links TRBV28 to TRBJ2-5; tentative D call: TRBD2 (6 bases). This clonotype was obtained from a human donor who was either an allogeneic HSCT recipient or a stem cell or donor lymphocyte infusion donor (not recorded which). It is not recorded whose cells these are; they may come from a transplant donor. CDR3: CASSFVDGLLQETQYF. The CDR3 DNA reads TGTGCCAGCAGTTTTGTAGACGGACTACTACAAGAGACCCAGTACTTC.